The T cell receptor (beta chain) under discussion was sequenced for a study of response to subunit inactivated influenza vaccine. TCRdb analysed the RT-PCR reads with MiXCR anew, one entry per CDR3 protein. The sample comprises about 530,000 distinct CDR3 sequences, approximately 12% of which are singletons, and approximately 14% rests with the top ten. This clonotype was seen repeatedly, ten times or more. The sample was PBMCs from blood, taken 45 days after vaccination. This sequence was found in a man in his fifties or sixties who received an inactivated influenza vaccine.

This CDR3 is CASSYSKQNGYTF. For the CDR3, the DNA is TGTGCCAGCAGTTACTCGAAACAAAATGGCTACACCTTC. V is TRBV6-2 or TRBV6-3 and J is TRBJ1-2; D unclear. The CDR3 sequence is 13 residues long. Looked up from germline, CDR1 is MNHEY and CDR2 is SVGEGT. The V end lost 0 bases, the J end lost 6 bases, and 8 bases lay between the germline ends.